Following are 17 T cell receptor beta chains from one sample sequenced in a study of metastatic and nonmetastatic thyroid tumors. TCRdb used MiXCR to call clones anew from the PCR reads. The sample consists of about 59,000 clones, around 16% of them appearing once. Every patient underwent thyroid surgery untreated. Material for sequencing was blood. The receptors come from a male donor with papillary thyroid cancer or a benign thyroid nodule (not recorded which). Some clones in this sample may be carry-over from other donors' samples.

This clone showed up many times. The rearrangement uses TRBV11-2 and TRBJ1-2, with D perhaps matching TRBD1 (5 bases). V was trimmed by 3 bases and J by 8 bases, leaving 10 bases between them. The CDR3 is 12 amino acids. Per germline, CDR1 SGHAT and CDR2 FQNNGV. The CDR3 loop reads CASSFAGGGYTF. CDR3 DNA: TGTGCCAGCAGCTTTGCCGGGGGAGGCTACACCTTC.

The sample holds a few counts of this clone. A read error may explain this, as a much larger clone is one base away. This sample includes further DNA sequences coding for the same CDR3. V gene TRBV2 combines with J gene TRBJ2-3, with TRBD1 identical over 10 bases. Germline V gene lookup returns CDR1 SNHLY and CDR2 FYNNEI. This CDR3 contains 15 residues. CDR3 residues: CASTPGQGPRDAQYF. The CDR3 DNA follows: TGTGCCAGCACCCCGGGACAGGGGCCAAGAGATGCGCAGTATTTT.

The sample holds many counts of this clone. The chain carries TRBV24-1 and TRBJ1-5; tentative D call: TRBD1 (6 bases). Trimming left V 4 bases short and J 2 bases short, with 14 bases between. This CDR3 comprises 16 residues. Germline CDR1 KGHDR, CDR2 SFDVKD. The CDR3 DNA reads TGTGCCACCAGTGACCACAGGGTTTGGGGCAATCAGCCCCAGCATTTT. Translated: CATSDHRVWGNQPQHF.

This clone was counted many times. The chain joins TRBV6-1 to TRBJ1-3; D not certain. Germline V lookup: CDR1 MNHNS, CDR2 SASEGT. The CDR3 is made up of 14 amino acids. The germline V and J ends were trimmed by 6 bases and 4 bases, with 13 bases remaining between them. Written as DNA, the CDR3 is TGTGCCAGCAGAGTAGGCGGACTCGGAAACACCATATATTTT. Protein sequence: CASRVGGLGNTIYF.

J is TRBJ1-1 and V is TRBV6-2 or TRBV6-3, with D maybe TRBD1 (5 bases). Trimming stripped 6 bases from V and 7 bases from J, with 30 bases between. This CDR3 is built from 18 residues. CDR1 and CDR2 from the germline V gene are MNHEY and SVGEGT. CDR3 sequence reads: CASSRGANNLDMGREAFF. CDR3 DNA sequence: TGTGCCAGCAGCCGGGGTGCTAACAACCTGGACATGGGCCGTGAAGCTTTCTTT.

This clone was detected a few times. This may be a read error, as it is one base from a much larger clone. This sequence joins TRBV2 and TRBJ2-1; 8 bases map to TRBD2. The germline V gene has CDR1 SNHLY and CDR2 FYNNEI. The V and J ends lost 9 bases and 4 bases, in that order; junction bases with no gene match: 5. The CDR3 is 13 amino acids. This CDR3 reads CASILAEYNEQFF. The CDR3 region has the DNA TGTGCCAGTATACTAGCGGAATACAATGAGCAGTTCTTC.

This clone was found many times. The chain couples TRBV19 to TRBJ2-1; perhaps TRBD2 as D (5 bases). V was shortened by 10 bases and J by 9 bases, with 22 bases between the two germline ends. The CDR3 is made up of 14 amino acids. The germline gives CDR1 LNHDA, CDR2 SQIVND (reference sequence). The CDR3 DNA reads TGTGCCACCTATCAGCCCCGGGGTCACGGTGAGCAGTTCTTC. The encoded protein is CATYQPRGHGEQFF.

A remark on this clone: The junction differs from germline at one of its ends, possibly a read error. This rearrangement joins TRBV9 to TRBJ2-3; 8 bases match TRBD2. The germline V gene has CDR1 SGDLS and CDR2 YYNGEE. The CDR3 is made up of 16 amino acids. This CDR3 reads CASSVELAVVSDTQYF. For the CDR3, the DNA is TGTGCCAGCAGCGTAGAACTAGCGGTAGTTTCAGATACACAGTATTTT.

Comment on this clone: Without the conserved terminal phenylalanine or tryptophan, this CDR3 likely stems from a read error. This sequence joins TRBV7-9 and TRBJ2-1, with 9 nucleotides matching TRBD2. CDR1 is SEHNR, CDR2 FQNEAQ, per germline (reference sequence). This CDR3 has 12 amino acids. V lost 9 bases to trimming and J lost 11 bases; unmatched junction nucleotides: 8. CDR3 sequence reads: CARRALAGQQFL. CDR3 nucleotide sequence: TGTGCCAGACGAGCACTAGCGGGCCAGCAGTTCTTA.

V usage is TRBV28 and J usage is TRBJ1-6; unclear D gene. V lost 3 bases to trimming and J lost 7 bases, with 10 bases between them. The CDR3 consists of 14 residues. The germline CDR1 and CDR2 sequences are MDHEN and SYDVKM. CDR3 sequence reads: CASSFPTGNSPLHF. The CDR3, as DNA: TGTGCCAGCAGTTTTCCGACGGGGAATTCACCCCTCCACTTT. Complete variable domain (other parts from reference TRBV28 and TRBJ1-6): DVKVTQSSRYLVKRTGEKVFLECVQDMDHENMFWYRQDPGLGLRLIYFSYDVKMKEKGDIPEGYSVSREKKERFSLILESASTNQTSMYLCASSFPTGNSPLHFGNGTRLTVT.

In this sample, this clone turned up many times. The chain joins TRBV5-5 to TRBJ1-2, with 7 bases identical to TRBD1. Trimming removed 0 bases from V and 6 bases from J; junction bases left unmatched: 8. The CDR3 spans 15 residues. The germline V gene has CDR1 SGHKS and CDR2 YYEKEE (reference sequence). CDR3 DNA: TGTGCCAGCAGCTTGGGACAGGGACGGGCGAATGGCTACACCTTC. Protein: CASSLGQGRANGYTF.

In this sample, this clone turned up many times. This chain connects TRBV6-1 to TRBJ1-1, with D unclear. In germline, CDR1 is MNHNS, CDR2 SASEGT. V was cut by 5 bases and J by 4 bases, with 20 bases left in between. This CDR3 spans 16 amino acids. The CDR3 is CASSPSWRAGSTEAFF. CDR3 coding DNA: TGTGCCAGCAGTCCGTCTTGGCGGGCCGGGAGCACTGAAGCTTTCTTT.

The table lists this clone with many counts. Here the CDR3 reads CASSARPGQKAFF. The CDR3, as DNA: TGTGCCAGCAGTGCGCGACCGGGACAAAAAGCTTTCTTT. The gene calls are TRBV6-1 and TRBJ1-1, with a possible D match to TRBD1 (6 bases). The germline V and J ends were trimmed by 4 bases and 9 bases, with 15 bases remaining between them. This CDR3 spans 13 amino acids. Germline values: CDR1 MNHNS, CDR2 SASEGT.

At least ten counts were recorded for this clone. The chain uses TRBV5-1 and TRBJ2-3; D is possibly TRBD2 (5 bases). V was cut by 4 bases and J by 7 bases, with 16 bases left in between. The CDR3 runs 14 residues. Germline V gene lookup returns CDR1 SGHRS and CDR2 YFSETQ. DNA of the CDR3: TGCGCCAGCAGCCCCAGGACTGACTCCAATACGCAGTATTTT. It specifies CASSPRTDSNTQYF.

The chain combines TRBV6-5 with TRBJ1-2, with D uncertain. In germline, CDR1 is MNHEY, CDR2 SVGAGI. CDR3 length equals 14 residues. V lost 2 bases and J 9 bases, leaving 16 bases between the germline ends. The DNA of the CDR3 is TGTGCCAGCAGTTACGCGCCCCCACGGCATTGCTACACCTTC. This gives the protein CASSYAPPRHCYTF.

This clone was counted once. The rearrangement links TRBV5-1 to TRBJ2-7; 8 bases map to TRBD2. Germline CDR1 reads SGHRS; CDR2 reads YFSETQ. The CDR3 sequence is 15 residues long. V dropped 4 bases and J dropped 3; count of bases not matched to a gene: 9. The CDR3 loop reads CASSVTSGVVYEQYF. The CDR3 bases are TGCGCCAGCAGCGTCACTAGCGGAGTCGTCTACGAGCAGTACTTC.

A note on this clone: A much larger clone sits a single nucleotide away, making a read error possible. The gene calls are TRBV5-6 and TRBJ2-2; D is perhaps TRBD1 or TRBD2 (5 bases each). V lost 6 bases to trimming and J lost 5 bases, with 26 bases between them. The CDR3 covers 18 residues. The germline gives CDR1 SGHDT, CDR2 YYEEEE. The CDR3 here is CASTPRSGTITWTGELFF. For the CDR3, the DNA is TGTGCCAGCACCCCTAGATCCGGGACCATCACTTGGACCGGGGAGCTGTTTTTT. The complete variable domain, with remaining parts taken from reference TRBV5-6 and TRBJ2-2, reads DAGVTQSPTHLIKTRGQQVTLRCSPKSGHDTVSWYQQALGQGPQFIFQYYEEEERQRGNFPDRFSGHQFPNYSSELNVNALLLGDSALYLCASTPRSGTITWTGELFFGEGSRLTVL.